This TCR beta chain emerged from a study of T cells after yellow fever vaccination. Study background: Fractions containing few cells were prepared with SMART-Seq v4 Ultra Low Input. Study-level results: On re-exposure, the response was weaker but peaked faster, at day 5 versus 15. After the booster, over 95% of CD4 and about nine tenths of CD8 primary-response clones were re-detected.

In TCRdb, the 5' RACE reads were re-called with MiXCR into one record per CDR3 protein. Of approximately 300,000 distinct CDR3 sequences in the sample, around 10% were seen once. V shed 4 bases and J shed 0 bases, with 12 bases lying between them. The germline gives CDR1 SGHRS, CDR2 YFSETQ. The CDR3 is 15 amino acids. This clonotype is a singleton in its sample. Its antigen is undetermined. The sequence came from a young man who received the YFV17D yellow fever vaccine. The chain couples TRBV5-1 to TRBJ2-3; no reliable D call. Sample: CD4+ T cells sorted from PBMCs, taken 45 days after the yellow fever booster vaccination. The CDR3 is CASSGWYTSTDTQYF. CDR3 bases: TGCGCCAGCAGCGGGTGGTACACTAGCACAGATACGCAGTATTTT.